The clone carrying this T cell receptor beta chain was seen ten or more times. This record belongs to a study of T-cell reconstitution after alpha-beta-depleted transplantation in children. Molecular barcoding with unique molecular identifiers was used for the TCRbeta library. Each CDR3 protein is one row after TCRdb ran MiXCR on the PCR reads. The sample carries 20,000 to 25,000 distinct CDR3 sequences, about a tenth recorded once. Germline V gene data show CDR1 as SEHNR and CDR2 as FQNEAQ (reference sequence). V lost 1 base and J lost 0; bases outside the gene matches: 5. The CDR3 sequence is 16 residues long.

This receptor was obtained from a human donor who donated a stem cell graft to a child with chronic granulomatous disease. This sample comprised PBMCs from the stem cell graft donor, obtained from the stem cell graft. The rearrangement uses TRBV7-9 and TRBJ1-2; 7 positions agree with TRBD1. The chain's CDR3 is CASSLVPQGSNYGYTF. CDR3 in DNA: TGTGCCAGCAGCTTAGTACCACAGGGGTCTAACTATGGCTACACCTTC.